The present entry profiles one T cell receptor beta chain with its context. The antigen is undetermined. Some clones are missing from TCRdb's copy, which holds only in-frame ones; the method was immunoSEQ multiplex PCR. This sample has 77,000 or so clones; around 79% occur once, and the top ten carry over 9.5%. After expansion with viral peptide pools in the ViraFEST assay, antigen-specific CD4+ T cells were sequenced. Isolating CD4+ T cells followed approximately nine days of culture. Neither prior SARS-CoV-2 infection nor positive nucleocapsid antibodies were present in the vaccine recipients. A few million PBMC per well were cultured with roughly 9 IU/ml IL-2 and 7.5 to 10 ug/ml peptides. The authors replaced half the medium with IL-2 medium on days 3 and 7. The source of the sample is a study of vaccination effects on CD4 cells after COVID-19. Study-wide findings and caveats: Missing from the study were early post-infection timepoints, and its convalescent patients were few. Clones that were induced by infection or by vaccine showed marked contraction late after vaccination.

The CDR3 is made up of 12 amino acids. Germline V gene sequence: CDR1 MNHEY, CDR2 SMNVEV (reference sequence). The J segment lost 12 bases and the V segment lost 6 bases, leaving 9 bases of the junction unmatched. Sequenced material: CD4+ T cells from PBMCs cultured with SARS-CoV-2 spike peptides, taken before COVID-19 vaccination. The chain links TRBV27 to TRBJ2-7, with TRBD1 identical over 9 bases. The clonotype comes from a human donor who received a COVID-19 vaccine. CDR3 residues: CASSPNPDRGYV. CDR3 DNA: TGTGCCAGCAGCCCGAACCCGGACAGGGGGTACGTC.